These 10 T cell receptor beta chains were all obtained from the same sample, sequenced in a study of shared clonotypes between healthy human individuals. Produced via immunoSEQ multiplex PCR; TCRdb's table is partial and in-frame only. This repertoire shows more than 2 million clones, around 96% found once; its top ten account for roughly 1.1%. CD8 cells classed as naive were CD45RO-negative and positively selected for CCR7, excluding terminally differentiated effector memory CD45RA+ cells. The specimen sequenced was naive CD8+ T cells sorted from blood. These receptors all come from a man between 18 and 35 years old in good health.

The rearrangement joins TRBV30 to TRBJ1-5, with D maybe TRBD1 (5 bases). Germline V gene data show CDR1 as GTSNPN and CDR2 as SVGIG (reference sequence). CDR3 length equals 14 residues. Trimming left V 5 bases short and J 0 bases short, with 11 bases between. CDR3 bases: TGTGCCTGGGGGGGGGTTCTTAGCAATCAGCCCCAGCATTTT. It codes for CAWGGVLSNQPQHF.

The rearrangement uses TRBV2 and TRBJ2-7, with D maybe TRBD2 (6 bases). CDR1 is SNHLY and CDR2 is FYNNEI in the germline V gene. This CDR3 is built from 14 residues. The germline V and J ends were trimmed by 3 bases and 5 bases, with 14 bases remaining between them. CDR3 sequence (DNA): TGTGCCAGCAGTGACGGGGGTGGCTGGGACGAGCAGTACTTC. Translated: CASSDGGGWDEQYF.

This clone was recorded once. This chain uses TRBV4-1 with TRBJ1-1, with D possibly TRBD1 on 5 matching bases. Germline loops: CDR1 MGHRA, CDR2 YSYEKL. Trimming removed 3 bases at V and 2 bases at J, with 10 bases between. The CDR3 runs to 14 residues. CDR3 bases: TGCGCCAGCAGCCATCCGACAGCTAACACTGAAGCTTTCTTT. Encoded protein: CASSHPTANTEAFF.

The rearrangement uses TRBV6-5 and TRBJ2-7; 9 bases align to TRBD1. Germline V CDR1 and CDR2: MNHEY, SVGAGI. With V trimmed by 2 bases and J by 6 bases, 5 bases remained unmatched. This CDR3 spans 14 amino acids. The CDR3 DNA sequence: TGTGCCAGCAGTTACGGGGGACAGGGTTCCGAGCAGTACTTC. Translation gives CASSYGGQGSEQYF.

The chain has TRBV6-1 and TRBJ1-1; weak D call: TRBD1 (5 bases). Trimming removed 0 bases from V and 4 bases from J, with 12 bases in between. Germline values: CDR1 MNHNS, CDR2 SASEGT. CDR3 length: 15 amino acids. This CDR3 reads CASSEAPRVGTEAFF. In DNA form, the CDR3 reads TGTGCCAGCAGTGAAGCGCCCAGGGTGGGCACTGAAGCTTTCTTT.

This chain uses TRBV7-8 with TRBJ2-1; D might be TRBD2 (6 bases). The CDR3 consists of 15 residues. V was cut by 1 base and J by 9 bases, with 16 bases left in between. Germline loops: CDR1 SGHVS, CDR2 FQNEAQ. This CDR3 reads CASSLVVLPEGEQFF. DNA of the CDR3: TGTGCCAGCAGCTTAGTAGTGCTACCGGAGGGTGAGCAGTTCTTC.

This sequence joins TRBV29-1 and TRBJ2-7, with 7 nucleotides matching TRBD1. CDR1 and CDR2 (germline): SQVTM, ANQGSEA. Trimming took 6 bases from V and 2 from J; bases not matched to a gene: 4. The CDR3 sequence is 12 residues long. CDR3 coding DNA: TGCAGCGTGGGCGGACAGGCCTACGAGCAGTACTTC. This sequence encodes CSVGGQAYEQYF.

The chain has TRBV4-3 and TRBJ2-3, with TRBD2 identical over 13 bases. With 3 bases clipped from V and 6 bases from J, the junction kept 9 bases outside the gene matches. This CDR3 has 17 amino acids. Germline V gives CDR1 LGHNA, CDR2 YSLEER. CDR3: CASSQGTSGTFGDTQYF. The CDR3 DNA sequence: TGCGCCAGCAGCCAGGGGACTAGCGGGACCTTCGGCGATACGCAGTATTTT.

The chain has TRBV7-8 and TRBJ2-1; no definite D call. The CDR3 is made up of 15 amino acids. Germline CDR1 reads SGHVS; CDR2 reads FQNEAQ. V shed 5 bases and J shed 5 bases, with 16 bases lying between them. The CDR3 nucleotides read TGTGCCAGCAGCCCCCGCTCAAGGCCCGACAATGAGCAGTTCTTC. Translated, it gives CASSPRSRPDNEQFF.

The CDR3 is CSVEEGQGLNTGELFF. CDR3 nucleotide sequence: TGCAGCGTTGAAGAAGGACAGGGCCTTAACACCGGGGAGCTGTTTTTT. V gene TRBV29-1 combines with J gene TRBJ2-2; 8 bases line up with TRBD1. The CDR3 is made up of 16 amino acids. Germline CDR1 SQVTM, CDR2 ANQGSEA. V shed 0 bases, J shed 2 bases, and the junction held 5 bases outside the gene matches.